One and the same sample provided the 17 T cell receptor beta chains below, sequenced in a study of blood T cell repertoires in COVID-19. TCRdb's copy holds only in-frame clones and misses some; the assay was immunoSEQ multiplex PCR. Of 9,500 to 15,000 clones in the sample, about 93% were seen once. Sequences were obtained from peripheral blood. The source is a woman aged 70-85 years with active COVID-19.

J is TRBJ1-2 and V is TRBV6-5; 9 bases line up with TRBD1. Germline loops: CDR1 MNHEY, CDR2 SVGAGI. Germline trimming cut 6 bases from V and 6 bases from J; bases unmatched to any gene: 8. The CDR3 extends over 14 amino acids. CDR3 amino acids: CASSNGDRVHGYTF. In DNA form, the CDR3 reads TGTGCCAGCAGCAATGGGGACAGGGTGCATGGCTACACCTTC.

This clone was detected only once. The chain employs TRBV6-6 and TRBJ1-3, with unresolved D. The CDR3 is 16 amino acids. Germline V lookup: CDR1 MNHNY, CDR2 SVGAGI (reference sequence). Trimming removed 5 bases from V and 2 bases from J, with 16 bases in between. CDR3 sequence: CASSNSEGGPGNTIYF. CDR3 DNA: TGTGCCAGCAGTAATTCGGAGGGAGGGCCTGGAAACACCATATATTTT.

V usage is TRBV27 and J usage is TRBJ2-7; the match to TRBD2 covers 9 bases. This CDR3 comprises 16 residues. V trimming: 3 bases; J trimming: 4 bases; junction bases outside the gene matches: 10. Germline V gene lookup returns CDR1 MNHEY and CDR2 SMNVEV (reference sequence). CDR3 bases: TGTGCCAGCAGTTTGTTAGGCGGGAGGGCCTCTTACGAGCAGTACTTC. The encoded protein is CASSLLGGRASYEQYF.

The sample holds one count of this clone. The V and J genes are TRBV30 and TRBJ2-1; a possible D gene is TRBD1 (5 bases). V was pared by 1 base and J by 9 bases, with 13 bases between. The CDR3 runs to 13 residues. Per the germline V gene, CDR1 is GTSNPN and CDR2 is SVGIG (reference sequence). In DNA form, the CDR3 reads TGTGCCTGGAGTGGTAGGGGCAAGAGTGAGCAGTTCTTC. Encoded protein: CAWSGRGKSEQFF.

The V call is TRBV7-6, the J call TRBJ1-3, with no clear D. The germline V and J ends were trimmed by 4 bases and 0 bases, with 13 bases remaining between them. This CDR3 is 16 amino acids long. Looked up from germline, CDR1 is SGHVS and CDR2 is FNYEAQ. The CDR3 DNA reads TGTGCCAGCAGCTCTTATGGACTGGGCTCTGGAAACACCATATATTTT. As protein: CASSSYGLGSGNTIYF.

This sequence joins TRBV11-2 and TRBJ2-7; TRBD2 agrees at 10 bases. Unmatched junction bases numbered 5, after V lost 2 bases and J lost 7 bases. This CDR3 is 14 amino acids long. The germline gives CDR1 SGHAT, CDR2 FQNNGV. The CDR3 here is CASSLLAGVLEQYF. Here the CDR3 DNA reads TGTGCCAGCAGCTTACTAGCGGGAGTACTGGAGCAGTACTTC.

CDR3 nucleotide sequence: TGTGCCAGCAGCTTTGCGCAGCGGGAGGGGAGCTCCTACAATGAGCAGTTCTTC. It is translated as CASSFAQREGSSYNEQFF. This rearrangement joins TRBV7-2 to TRBJ2-1, with TRBD2 identical over 10 bases. Losses at the gene ends were 3 bases for V and 0 bases for J; bases not matched to a gene: 8. Germline values: CDR1 SGHTA, CDR2 FQGNSA. The CDR3 length is 18 residues.

CDR3 DNA: TGTGCCTGGAGAAGAGGGACAGAGGCTATTGGGGCTAATTCACCCCTCCACTTT. Its translation is CAWRRGTEAIGANSPLHF. The chain is built from TRBV30 and TRBJ1-6, with 7 bases aligning to TRBD1. V shed 3 bases and J 6 bases; nucleotides not matched to a gene: 17. The germline gives CDR1 GTSNPN, CDR2 SVGIG (reference sequence). There are 18 residues in the CDR3. The full variable domain, rest sourced from reference TRBV30 and TRBJ1-6, is SQTIHQWPATLVQPVGSPLSLECTVEGTSNPNLYWYRQAAGRGLQLLFYSVGIGQISSEVPQNLSASRPQDRQFILSSKKLLLSDSGFYLCAWRRGTEAIGANSPLHFGNGTRLTVT.

The chain links TRBV4-3 to TRBJ1-1, with D possibly matching TRBD1 (5 bases). The CDR3 loop spans 15 amino acids. Germline CDR1 reads LGHNA; CDR2 reads YSLEER. Trimming stripped 0 bases from V and 1 base from J, with 9 bases between. The CDR3 spells CASSQDQGANTEAFF. In nucleotides, the CDR3 is TGCGCCAGCAGCCAAGATCAAGGGGCGAACACTGAAGCTTTCTTT.

The rearrangement uses TRBV28 and TRBJ2-7; 7 bases are shared with TRBD1. CDR3 length: 14 amino acids. Germline lookup yields CDR1 MDHEN and CDR2 SYDVKM. V was pared by 5 bases and J by 3 bases, with 7 bases of the junction left unmatched. CDR3: CASSKSGQIYEQYF. The CDR3 nucleotides read TGTGCCAGCAGTAAATCGGGACAGATCTACGAGCAGTACTTC.

This clone was seen a handful of times. The junction departs from germline at one end; a sequencing error may be responsible. The chain carries TRBV7-7 and TRBJ2-7, with TRBD2 matching over 9 bases. The CDR3 length is 14 residues. The germline gives CDR1 SSHAT, CDR2 FNYEAQ (reference sequence). The CDR3, as DNA: TGTGCTAGCAGCTTAGGAGTAGCGGGAGACGAGCAGTACTTC. Translating it yields CASSLGVAGDEQYF. Variable domain in full (rest from reference TRBV7-7 and TRBJ2-7): GAGVSQSPRYKVTKRGQDVTLRCDPISSHATLYWYQQALGQGPEFLTYFNYEAQPDKSGLPSDRFSAERPEGSISTLTIQRTEQRDSAMYRCASSLGVAGDEQYFGPGTRLTVT.

The chain recombines TRBV12-3 or TRBV12-4 with TRBJ2-4, with D unresolved. Trimming pared 3 bases from V and 6 bases from J, leaving 9 bases between. This CDR3 has 13 amino acids. The CDR3 DNA follows: TGTGCCAGCAGTTTTACCTCCGGAAACATTCAGTACTTC. It encodes CASSFTSGNIQYF.

The V call is TRBV10-3, the J call TRBJ2-7; possible D gene TRBD1, 5 bases. This CDR3 is built from 15 residues. Per the germline V gene, CDR1 is ENHRY and CDR2 is SYGVKD. Deletions cut 0 bases from V and 3 bases from J, with 12 bases between. CDR3 nucleotides: TGTGCCATCAGTGAGTCATCGCAGGGCAACTACGAGCAGTACTTC. This codes for CAISESSQGNYEQYF.

Concerning this clone: This same CDR3 is encoded by further DNA sequences in the sample. V is TRBV30 and J is TRBJ2-7, with a possible D match to TRBD1 (6 bases). The germline gives CDR1 GTSNPN, CDR2 SVGIG (reference sequence). This CDR3 is built from 13 residues. V gave up 2 bases and J gave up 2 bases, with 10 bases separating them. The chain's CDR3 is CAWSLQGPYEQYF. In nucleotides, the CDR3 is TGTGCCTGGAGTTTACAGGGCCCCTACGAGCAGTACTTC.

The table lists this clone with a count of one. The chain joins TRBV29-1 to TRBJ2-3; tentative D call: TRBD2 (6 bases). Germline-derived CDR1 and CDR2 are SQVTM and ANQGSEA. CDR3 length equals 17 residues. Trimming stripped 4 bases from V and 0 bases from J, with 20 bases between. CDR3 coding DNA: TGCAGCGTTGGTTCTAATACGGCGGGGCCTAGCACAGATACGCAGTATTTT. Translated: CSVGSNTAGPSTDTQYF.

The rearrangement links TRBV24-1 to TRBJ2-1, with a weak D call TRBD2 (5 bases). Germline V gene lookup returns CDR1 KGHDR and CDR2 SFDVKD. The germline V and J ends were trimmed by 4 bases and 4 bases, with 16 bases remaining between them. The CDR3 length is 16 residues. As DNA, the CDR3 is TGTGCCACCAGTGAGGCGGCTAGCCTACAATACAATGAGCAGTTCTTC. Its protein is CATSEAASLQYNEQFF.

J is TRBJ2-4 and V is TRBV19, with D possibly being TRBD1 (6 bases). The CDR3 loop spans 15 amino acids. The ends were cut back, 3 bases at V and 6 bases at J, with 15 bases in the middle. CDR1 and CDR2 (germline): LNHDA, SQIVND (reference sequence). CDR3 DNA sequence: TGTGCCAGTAGTATGGTGTGGGGGCCGGGAAACATTCAGTACTTC. Translating gives CASSMVWGPGNIQYF.